The present T cell receptor beta chain was sequenced within a study of blood T cell repertoires in COVID-19 (dated by TCRdb to 2018 to 2021). About the investigation overall: Samples covering the acute and convalescent phases of COVID-19 were provided by collaborators in the United States, Italy and Spain. The material from the prospective study consisted of cDNA or gDNA derived from T cells, B-cell-depleted T cells, or PBMCs. Samples were obtained from the ongoing ImmuneRACE study (first 160 participants) and from some 1,300 subjects provided by 6 global collaborators. The repertoires were released in a freely available public database intended as a resource for research on the immune response to SARS-CoV-2. Where HLA class I and class II types were available, the types were taken from metadata supplied by the sample provider, not from assay-based typing. Sample metadata almost always included a de-identified subject ID, COVID-19 status, age in years and sex. The dataset comprised deeply sampled blood TCRbeta repertoires from subjects exposed to, actively infected with, or recovered from COVID-19.

Relative to germline, V is 1 base shorter and J is 4 bases shorter, with 12 bases between their ends. In the germline V gene, CDR1 corresponds to SGHRS and CDR2 to YFSETQ. The CDR3 starts with the cysteine, ends with the phenylalanine, and has 15 residues. Only CDR3 DNA remains: 45 bases, in frame from the first base. With respect to this clone: Its antigen remains unidentified. No clone much larger than this one lies a single base away; base qualities are absent.

TCRbeta CDR3 regions were amplified from genomic DNA by means of the immunoSEQ Assay, a bias-controlled multiplex PCR. The paper's processing steps were these. The number of nucleated cells in each sample was estimated by amplification of reference gene primers within the assay. Sequence reads were collapsed and filtered to measure the absolute abundance of every unique TCRbeta CDR3 rearrangement. For each sample, productive Simpson clonality was calculated as the square root of Simpson's diversity index across productive rearrangements. As stored in TCRdb, this immuneACCESS dataset retains in-frame rearrangements with V and J assigned. A fraction of the clones does not appear; measured against another copy, unresolved V genes explain less than half of the discrepancy, and the remainder lacks a known reason. The DNA gave D and trimming, while V, J and clone size come from that table. The sample includes tens of thousands of clones, with roughly 80% observed a single time. Together, the top ten hold 9% to 10% of the sample.

Collaborating institutions collected whole blood in K2EDTA tubes following their own protocols. For TCRbeta analysis, collaborators shipped samples as frozen whole blood, isolated PBMCs, or DNA extracted from either of those sample types. Points the paper makes about the study in general: Clinical and demographic metadata were provided uncurated, with the amount varying by source and participant.

This receptor chain uses TRBV5-1 and TRBJ1-3; a weak D assignment points to TRBD1 (5 bases agree). Sequencing was performed on peripheral blood. The source is a man aged 80 or over with active COVID-19. Here the CDR3 is given as CASSLRQGAGNTIYF. The base sequence is TGCGCCAGCAGCTTGAGGCAGGGTGCCGGAAACACCATATATTTT.